Presented here are 8 T cell receptor beta chains from one specimen sequenced in a study of molecular identifiers for immune sequencing clone quantification. TCRdb analysed the PCR reads with MiXCR anew, one entry per CDR3 protein. The sample gives some 650,000 distinct CDR3 sequences, approximately 20% of which show up once; 0.85% is in the top ten. Sequencing input: naive CD8+ T cells from blood, with Jurkat cell RNA spiked in. Subset indicated: FACS-sorted CD8+CD4-CCR7+CD45RA+ naive T cells. These receptors originate from a human donor in good health. Some libraries in this study had Jurkat cell RNA spiked in.

This clonotype was picked up a small number of times. A much more abundant neighbour one base away suggests this may be a read error. The genes are TRBV5-6 and TRBJ2-7; 7 bases are shared with TRBD2. The CDR3 consists of 15 residues. CDR1 is SGHDT, CDR2 YYEEEE, per germline. Germline trimming cut 4 bases from V and 2 bases from J; bases unmatched to any gene: 9. The CDR3 nucleotides are TGTGCCAGCAGCCCGGGGACTATCGGGGCCTACGAGCAGTACTTC. Translation: CASSPGTIGAYEQYF. The full variable domain, in which reference TRBV5-6 and TRBJ2-7 provide the parts outside the CDR3, is DAGVTQSPTHLIKTRGQQVTLRCSPKSGHDTVSWYQQALGQGPQFIFQYYEEEERQRGNFPDRFSGHQFPNYSSELNVNALLLGDSALYLCASSPGTIGAYEQYFGPGTRLTVT.

This clonotype showed up many times. This chain's CDR3 is CSALIPGLAAYNEQFF. Here the CDR3 DNA reads TGCAGTGCTCTAATTCCGGGACTAGCGGCGTACAATGAGCAGTTCTTC. The genes are TRBV20-1 and TRBJ2-1, with TRBD2 identical over 11 bases. CDR1 is DFQATT, CDR2 SNEGSKA, per germline (reference sequence). J was trimmed by 4 bases and V by 5 bases; bases with no gene match: 10. The CDR3 consists of 16 residues.

There are many counts of this clonotype. The rearrangement links TRBV4-3 to TRBJ2-1; 9 positions match TRBD1. CDR3 length: 15 residues. J was trimmed by 3 bases and V by 0 bases; bases with no gene match: 0. CDR1 is LGHNA and CDR2 is YSLEER in the germline V gene. For the CDR3, the DNA is TGCGCCAGCAGCCAAGAGGGACAGGGCTACAATGAGCAGTTCTTC. Protein product: CASSQEGQGYNEQFF.

This clonotype was recorded many times. V is TRBV4-1 and J is TRBJ2-2, with 7 bases lining up with TRBD1. With 4 bases clipped from V and 6 bases from J, the junction kept 11 bases outside the gene matches. Germline V gene lookup returns CDR1 MGHRA and CDR2 YSYEKL. The CDR3 covers 16 residues. The CDR3 region is CASSPILTGLSGELFF. The CDR3 nucleotides are TGCGCCAGCAGCCCTATCTTGACAGGGTTGTCCGGGGAGCTGTTTTTT.

This clonotype was recorded at least ten times. The chain links TRBV5-1 to TRBJ2-1, with 7 nucleotides matching TRBD2. CDR3 length: 13 amino acids. J lost 5 bases, V lost 6 bases, and 5 bases had no gene match. From germline, CDR1 is SGHRS and CDR2 YFSETQ. The CDR3 DNA follows: TGCGCCAGCACTTCTAGCGGAAACAATGAGCAGTTCTTC. It specifies CASTSSGNNEQFF.

This clonotype has ten or more counts. The CDR3 region has the DNA TGTGCCAGCAGCCCCTACGGGACCTCTAGCAATCAGCCCCAGCATTTT. Its translation: CASSPYGTSSNQPQHF. The chain is built from TRBV4-2 and TRBJ1-5, with TRBD1 as a possible D gene (5 bases). Germline V lookup: CDR1 LGHNA, CDR2 YNFKEQ. CDR3 length equals 16 residues. Trimming took off 4 bases at V and 0 bases at J, with 13 bases between the two ends.

This clonotype was seen only a few times. V and J are TRBV19 and TRBJ2-3; 8 bases are a match to TRBD2. Germline CDR1 reads LNHDA; CDR2 reads SQIVND (reference sequence). Germline trimming cut 5 bases from V and 3 bases from J; bases unmatched to any gene: 10. The CDR3 extends over 16 amino acids. This CDR3 reads CASSPRVAGWTDTQYF. The CDR3 region has the DNA TGTGCCAGTAGTCCGAGGGTAGCGGGATGGACAGATACGCAGTATTTT.

This clonotype has only a few counts. The rearrangement uses TRBV24-1 and TRBJ2-1, with D hard to call. Trimming took 4 bases from V and 7 from J, leaving 10 bases between them. There are 13 residues in the CDR3. Per the germline V gene, CDR1 is KGHDR and CDR2 is SFDVKD. CDR3 loop: CATSEGVANEQFF. The CDR3 DNA follows: TGTGCCACCAGTGAGGGTGTAGCTAATGAGCAGTTCTTC.